The TCR beta chain under discussion was sequenced for a study of T cell responses to AZD1222 COVID-19 vaccine. Note on this clone: Antigen unknown.

The CDR3 totals 14 residues. Trimming removed 4 bases from V and 1 base from J, with 8 bases in between. Germline V gene lookup returns CDR1 MNHEY and CDR2 SVGEGT. Study-level results: Spike-spanning, vaccine-associated CD4 TCRs were dominant at 160-218 and 743-854. There were mostly white British donors and more females than males, and clonal diversity was possibly underestimated.

Pooling covered second doses at about 4 or about 12 weeks. The repertoire was sequenced with immunoSEQ multiplex PCR; TCRdb's copy has only in-frame clones and lacks some. The sample has 250,000 to 300,000 clones; 94% are singletons. This TCR came from an adult who received the AZD1222 COVID-19 vaccine. This chain links TRBV6-2 or TRBV6-3 with TRBJ1-5; D remains unclear. The specimen was peripheral blood, collected 28 days after the second AZD1222 dose. CDR3 nucleotides: TGTGCCAGCAGTTTGACTACCAGCAATCAGCCCCAGCATTTT. Translating it yields CASSLTTSNQPQHF.